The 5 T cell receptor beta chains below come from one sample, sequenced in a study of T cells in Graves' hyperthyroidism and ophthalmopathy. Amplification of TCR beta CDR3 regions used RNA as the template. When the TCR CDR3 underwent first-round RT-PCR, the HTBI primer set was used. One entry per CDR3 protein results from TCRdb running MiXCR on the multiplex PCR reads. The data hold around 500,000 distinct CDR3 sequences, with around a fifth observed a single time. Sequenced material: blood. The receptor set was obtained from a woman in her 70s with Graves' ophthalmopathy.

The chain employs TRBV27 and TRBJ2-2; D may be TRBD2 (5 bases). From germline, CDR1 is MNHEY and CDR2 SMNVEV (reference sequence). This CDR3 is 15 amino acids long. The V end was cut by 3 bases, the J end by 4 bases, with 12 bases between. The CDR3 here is CASSFSGLPTGELFF. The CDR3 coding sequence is TGTGCCAGCAGTTTCTCTGGACTTCCCACCGGGGAGCTGTTTTTT.

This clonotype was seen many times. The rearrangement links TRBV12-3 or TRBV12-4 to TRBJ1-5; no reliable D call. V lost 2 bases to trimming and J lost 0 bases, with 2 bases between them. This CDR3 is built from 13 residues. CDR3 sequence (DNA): TGTGCCAGCAGTTTAACTAGCAATCAGCCCCAGCATTTT. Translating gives CASSLTSNQPQHF.

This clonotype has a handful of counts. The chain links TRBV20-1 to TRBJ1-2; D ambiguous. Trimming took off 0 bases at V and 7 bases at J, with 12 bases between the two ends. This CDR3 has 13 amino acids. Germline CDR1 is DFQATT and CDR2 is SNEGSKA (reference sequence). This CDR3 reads CSARDRGGIGYTF. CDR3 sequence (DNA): TGCAGTGCTAGAGATCGGGGTGGGATTGGCTACACCTTC.

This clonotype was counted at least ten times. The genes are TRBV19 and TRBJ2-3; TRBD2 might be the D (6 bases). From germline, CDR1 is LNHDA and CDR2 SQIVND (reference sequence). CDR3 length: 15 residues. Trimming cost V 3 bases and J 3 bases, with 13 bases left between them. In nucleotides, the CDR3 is TGTGCCAGTAGTATCAGAAGGGCGGGGACAGATACGCAGTATTTT. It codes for CASSIRRAGTDTQYF.

In nucleotides, the CDR3 is TGCGCCAGCAGCCAAACCAGGGTGGAGACAGATACGCAGTATTTT. Translated, it gives CASSQTRVETDTQYF. The chain employs TRBV4-1 and TRBJ2-3, with D possibly being TRBD1 (5 bases). Germline V gives CDR1 MGHRA, CDR2 YSYEKL. The V end lost 2 bases, the J end lost 3 bases, and 12 bases lay between the germline ends. There are 15 residues in the CDR3.